Listed below are T cell receptor beta chains from one sample, sequenced in a study of blood T cell repertoires in COVID-19. Libraries were prepared by immunoSEQ multiplex PCR; TCRdb keeps only in-frame clonotypes and omits some of them. This table holds about 190,000 clones, roughly four fifths found once. Input material: peripheral blood. These receptors originate from a woman in her sixties or seventies with active or convalescent COVID-19. The CDR3 runs from the conserved cysteine through the conserved F or W.

j_call v_call cdr3_aa
TRBJ2-5 TRBV4-1 CASSQERANRRETQYF
TRBJ1-4 TRBV6-5 CASSSSPNGNEKLFF
TRBJ2-1 TRBV27 CASSHSGSNEQFF
TRBJ2-2 TRBV5-4 CASSLEETSGRAGELFF
TRBJ1-2 TRBV30 CAWSVWGLGGYTF
TRBJ2-6 TRBV5-5 CASSLRVLAGGWGANVLTF
TRBJ2-1 TRBV6-2/TRBV6-3 CASSITGASYNEQFF
TRBJ2-2 TRBV5-1 CASSLFWQNTGELFF
TRBJ1-4 TRBV11-1 CASSPVGRVNEKLFF
TRBJ2-1 TRBV4-2 CASSQRGAGLAPSSYNEQFF
TRBJ1-2 TRBV5-5 CASSAGPTTNYGYTF
TRBJ2-3 TRBV11-3 CASSFGQGAADTQYF
TRBJ1-2 TRBV5-4 CASSLGDTANYGYTF
TRBJ2-1 TRBV6-5 CASSYETGGFEQFF
TRBJ2-1 TRBV19 CASRLLAGRNEQFF
TRBJ2-5 TRBV6-6 CASRAGGETQYF
TRBJ1-2 TRBV7-2 CASSPVAGVNYGYTF
TRBJ2-5 TRBV2 CASSVTAGSSGKETQYF